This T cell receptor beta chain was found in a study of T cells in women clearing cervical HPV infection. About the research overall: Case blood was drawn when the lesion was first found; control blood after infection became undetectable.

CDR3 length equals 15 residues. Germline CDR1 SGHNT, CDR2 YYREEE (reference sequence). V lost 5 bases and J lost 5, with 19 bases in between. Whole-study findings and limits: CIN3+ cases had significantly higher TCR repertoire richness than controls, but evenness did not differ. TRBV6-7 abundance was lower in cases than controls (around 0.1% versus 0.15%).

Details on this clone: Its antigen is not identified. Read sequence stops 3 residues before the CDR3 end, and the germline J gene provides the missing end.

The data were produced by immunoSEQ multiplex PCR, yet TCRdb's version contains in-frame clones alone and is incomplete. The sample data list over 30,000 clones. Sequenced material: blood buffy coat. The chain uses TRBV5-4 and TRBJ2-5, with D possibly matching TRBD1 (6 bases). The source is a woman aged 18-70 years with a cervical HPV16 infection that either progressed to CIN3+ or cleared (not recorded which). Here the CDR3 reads CASSRSGQLEETQYF. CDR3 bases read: TGTGCCAGCAGTCGATCCGGACAGCTAGAGGAGACC.